A single sample is the source of the 7 T cell receptor beta chains below, sequenced in a study of cytomegalovirus exposure and HLA in healthy donors. A multiplex PCR was run with 60 Vbeta primers and 13 Jbeta primers. Sequencing was performed with immunoSEQ multiplex PCR; in TCRdb, only in-frame clones are kept and a portion is missing. This repertoire shows 95,000 to 150,000 clones, 75% to 90% found once; its top ten account for over 0.2%. The source material was PBMCs. All receptors come from a man in his fifties in good health and CMV-seronegative.

This rearrangement joins TRBV28 to TRBJ1-5, with 9 bases matching TRBD1. The CDR3 spans 16 residues. Germline CDR1 and CDR2: MDHEN and SYDVKM. J lost 2 bases, V lost 5 bases, and 7 bases had no gene match. CDR3 DNA: TGTGCCAGCAGTGCCACAGGGGGCGTTCGCAATCAGCCCCAGCATTTT. Protein sequence: CASSATGGVRNQPQHF.

DNA of the CDR3: TGTGCCAGCAGCCGTTCCGGACAGGGTTGGAACGAGCAGTACTTC. It is translated as CASSRSGQGWNEQYF. The chain uses TRBV11-2 and TRBJ2-7; 8 nucleotides agree with TRBD1. Per germline, CDR1 SGHAT and CDR2 FQNNGV. This CDR3 has 15 amino acids. With V trimmed by 5 bases and J by 5 bases, 11 bases remained unmatched.

The chain links TRBV5-1 to TRBJ1-5; D may be TRBD1 (5 bases). Germline values: CDR1 SGHRS, CDR2 YFSETQ. CDR3 length: 14 amino acids. Deletions cut 4 bases from V and 3 bases from J, with 11 bases between. CDR3 sequence: CASSVDSHNQPQHF. The CDR3 DNA follows: TGCGCCAGCAGCGTCGACAGCCACAATCAGCCCCAGCATTTT.

This CDR3 reads CASSLGQGVTYEQYF. In DNA form, the CDR3 reads TGTGCCAGCAGCCTTGGACAGGGAGTAACCTACGAGCAGTACTTC. This sequence joins TRBV14 and TRBJ2-7; TRBD1 matches at 8 bases. The CDR3 has 15 amino acids. V lost 4 bases, J lost 2 bases, and 7 bases stayed unmatched. The germline gives CDR1 SGHDN, CDR2 FVKESK.

The chain employs TRBV7-9 and TRBJ1-1, with a possible D match to TRBD1 (6 bases). The CDR3 covers 14 residues. Trimming shortened V by 5 bases and J by 2 bases, and 12 bases separated the two germline ends. The germline gives CDR1 SEHNR, CDR2 FQNEAQ (reference sequence). The CDR3: CASSPLGGNTEAFF. CDR3 in DNA: TGTGCCAGCAGCCCTCTAGGGGGAAACACTGAAGCTTTCTTT.

This chain joins TRBV11-2 and TRBJ1-1, with D uncertain. CDR3 length: 14 amino acids. The germline V gene has CDR1 SGHAT and CDR2 FQNNGV. V gave up 5 bases and J gave up 1 base, with 11 bases separating them. The CDR3 DNA is TGTGCCAGCAGCGCGGGATTCTCGAACACTGAAGCTTTCTTT. This codes for CASSAGFSNTEAFF.

The V gene is TRBV15, the J gene TRBJ2-5, with D possibly TRBD1 on 5 matching bases. CDR1 is LNHNV and CDR2 is YYDKDF in the germline V gene (reference sequence). V was cut by 0 bases and J by 6 bases, with 11 bases left in between. CDR3 size: 14 residues. The CDR3 DNA follows: TGTGCCACCAGCAGAGATAGGGGTTCGAAGACCCAGTACTTC. This encodes CATSRDRGSKTQYF.